This T cell receptor beta chain was sequenced for a study of cytomegalovirus exposure and HLA in healthy donors. A note on this clone: Its cognate antigen is unknown.

Among the donors, all were healthy bone marrow donors. 13 Jbeta primers and 60 Vbeta primers were used for the PCR. The repertoire was sequenced with immunoSEQ multiplex PCR; TCRdb's copy has only in-frame clones and lacks some. Of 150,000 to 200,000 clones detected, 60% to 85% appear once; the ten largest clones hold 2.2%. Study findings and constraints: Later work showed greater clonal expansion in HLA-associated TCR beta chains than in equally common others. Analyzed later, most CMV-associated TCR beta chains appeared HLA-restricted. It was confirmed in vitro that a few of the CMV-associated chains were specific for CMV antigens.

Deletions cut 4 bases from V and 3 bases from J, with 25 bases between. Germline-derived CDR1 and CDR2 are LNHDA and SQIVND (reference sequence). The CDR3 spans 19 residues. The clonotype was recovered from a middle-aged man in good health and CMV-seropositive. Specimen: PBMCs. V and J are TRBV19 and TRBJ1-5; perhaps TRBD1 as D (6 bases). Here the CDR3 reads CASSTPLRRTAQFNQPQHF. CDR3 nucleotide sequence: TGTGCCAGTAGTACCCCCTTGAGGAGGACAGCCCAGTTCAATCAGCCCCAGCATTTT.